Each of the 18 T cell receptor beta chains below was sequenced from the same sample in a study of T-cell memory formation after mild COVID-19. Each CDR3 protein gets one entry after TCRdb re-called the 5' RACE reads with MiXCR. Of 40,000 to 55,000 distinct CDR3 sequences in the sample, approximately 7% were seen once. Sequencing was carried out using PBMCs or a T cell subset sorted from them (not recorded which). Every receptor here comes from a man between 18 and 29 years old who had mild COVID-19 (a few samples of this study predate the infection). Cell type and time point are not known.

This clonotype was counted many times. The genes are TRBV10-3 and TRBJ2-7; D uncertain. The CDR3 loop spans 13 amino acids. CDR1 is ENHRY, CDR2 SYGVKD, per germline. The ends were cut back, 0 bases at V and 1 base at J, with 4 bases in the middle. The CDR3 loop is CAISESGSYEQYF. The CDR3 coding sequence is TGTGCCATCAGTGAGTCAGGATCCTACGAGCAGTACTTC.

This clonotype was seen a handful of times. The CDR3 nucleotides are TGCAGCGTGAAAGTAACGAACGGGCCCCAGCATTTT. It specifies CSVKVTNGPQHF. The rearrangement uses TRBV29-1 and TRBJ1-5; no firm D call. Germline values: CDR1 SQVTM, CDR2 ANQGSEA. The V end lost 6 bases, the J end lost 9 bases, and 15 bases lay between the germline ends. The CDR3 contains 12 residues.

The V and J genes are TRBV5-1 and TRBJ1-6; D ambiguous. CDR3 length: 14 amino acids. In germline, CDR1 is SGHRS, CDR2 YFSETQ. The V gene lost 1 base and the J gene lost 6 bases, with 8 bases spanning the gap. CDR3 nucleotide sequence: TGCGCCAGCAGCTTGCCGGGTGGTAATTCACCCCTCCACTTT. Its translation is CASSLPGGNSPLHF.

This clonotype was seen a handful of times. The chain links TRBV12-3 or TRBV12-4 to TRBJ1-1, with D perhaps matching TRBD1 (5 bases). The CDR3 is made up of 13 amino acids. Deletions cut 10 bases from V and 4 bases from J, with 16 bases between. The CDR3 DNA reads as TGTGCCACCGCGGGGGGGTACGGCACTGAAGCTTTCTTT. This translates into CATAGGYGTEAFF.

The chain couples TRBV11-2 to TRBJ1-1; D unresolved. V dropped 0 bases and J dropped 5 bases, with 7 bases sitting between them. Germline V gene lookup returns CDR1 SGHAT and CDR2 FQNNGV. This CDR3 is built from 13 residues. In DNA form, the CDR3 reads TGTGCCAGCAGCTTAGATCTCGATACTGAAGCTTTCTTT. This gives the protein CASSLDLDTEAFF.

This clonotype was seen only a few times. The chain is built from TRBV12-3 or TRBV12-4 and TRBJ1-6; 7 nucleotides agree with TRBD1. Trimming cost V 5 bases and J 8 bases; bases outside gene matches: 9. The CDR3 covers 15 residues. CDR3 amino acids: CASSGYRGIDSPLHF. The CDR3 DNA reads TGTGCCAGCAGTGGGTACAGGGGTATAGATTCACCCCTCCACTTT.

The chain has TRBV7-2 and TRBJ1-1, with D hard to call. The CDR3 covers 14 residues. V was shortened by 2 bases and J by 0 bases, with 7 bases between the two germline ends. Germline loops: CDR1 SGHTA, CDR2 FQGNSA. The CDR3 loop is CASSLLPVNTEAFF. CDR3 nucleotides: TGTGCCAGCAGCTTATTACCCGTGAACACTGAAGCTTTCTTT.

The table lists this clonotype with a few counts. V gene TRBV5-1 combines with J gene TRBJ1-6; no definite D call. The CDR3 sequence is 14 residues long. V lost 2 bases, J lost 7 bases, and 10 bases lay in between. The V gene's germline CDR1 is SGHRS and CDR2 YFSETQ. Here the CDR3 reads CASSFPGENSPLHF. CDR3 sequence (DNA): TGCGCCAGCAGCTTCCCAGGAGAAAATTCACCCCTCCACTTT.

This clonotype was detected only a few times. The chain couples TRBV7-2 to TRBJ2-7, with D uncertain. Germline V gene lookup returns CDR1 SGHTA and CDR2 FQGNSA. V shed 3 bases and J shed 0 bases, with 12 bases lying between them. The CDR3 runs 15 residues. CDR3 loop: CASSFSHVTSYEQYF. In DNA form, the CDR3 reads TGTGCCAGCAGCTTCAGTCACGTCACCTCCTACGAGCAGTACTTC. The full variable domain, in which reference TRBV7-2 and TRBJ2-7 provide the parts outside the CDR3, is GAGVSQSPSNKVTEKGKDVELRCDPISGHTALYWYRQSLGQGLEFLIYFQGNSAPDKSGLPSDRFSAERTGGSVSTLTIQRTQQEDSAVYLCASSFSHVTSYEQYFGPGTRLTVT.

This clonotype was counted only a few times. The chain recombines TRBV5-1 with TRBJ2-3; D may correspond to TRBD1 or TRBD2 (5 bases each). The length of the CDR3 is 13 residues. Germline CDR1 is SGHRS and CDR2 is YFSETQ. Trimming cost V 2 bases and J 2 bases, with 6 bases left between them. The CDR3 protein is CASSFGATDTQYF. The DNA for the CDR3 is TGCGCCAGCAGCTTCGGGGCCACAGATACGCAGTATTTT.

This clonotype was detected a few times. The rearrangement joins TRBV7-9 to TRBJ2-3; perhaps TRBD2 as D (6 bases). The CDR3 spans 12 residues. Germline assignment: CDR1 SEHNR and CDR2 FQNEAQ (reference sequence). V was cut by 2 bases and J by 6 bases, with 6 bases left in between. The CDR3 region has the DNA TGTGCCAGCAGCTTAAGCGGGGATACGCAGTATTTT. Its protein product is CASSLSGDTQYF. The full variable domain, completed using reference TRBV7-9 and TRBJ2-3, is DTGVSQNPRHKITKRGQNVTFRCDPISEHNRLYWYRQTLGQGPEFLTYFQNEAQLEKSRLLSDRFSAERPKGSFSTLEIQRTEQGDSAMYLCASSLSGDTQYFGPGTRLTVL.

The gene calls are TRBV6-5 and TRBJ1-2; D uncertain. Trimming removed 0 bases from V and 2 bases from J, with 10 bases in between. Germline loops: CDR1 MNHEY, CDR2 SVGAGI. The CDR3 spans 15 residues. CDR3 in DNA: TGTGCCAGCAGTTACTCGTCCCAGTTAAACTATGGCTACACCTTC. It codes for CASSYSSQLNYGYTF.

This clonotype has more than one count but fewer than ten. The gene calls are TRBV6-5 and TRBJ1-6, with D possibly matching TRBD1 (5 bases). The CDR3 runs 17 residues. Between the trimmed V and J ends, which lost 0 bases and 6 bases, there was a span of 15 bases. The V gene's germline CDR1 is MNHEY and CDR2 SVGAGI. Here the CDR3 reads CASSYSGFRGSNSPLHF. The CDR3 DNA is TGTGCCAGCAGTTACTCAGGCTTCCGGGGGTCTAATTCACCCCTCCACTTT.

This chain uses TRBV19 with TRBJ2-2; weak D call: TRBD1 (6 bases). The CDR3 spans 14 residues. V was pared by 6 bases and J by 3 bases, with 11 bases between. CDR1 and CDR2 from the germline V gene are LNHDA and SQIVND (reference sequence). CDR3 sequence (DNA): TGTGCCAGTAGCAGCAGGGGCGACACCGGGGAGCTGTTTTTT. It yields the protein CASSSRGDTGELFF.

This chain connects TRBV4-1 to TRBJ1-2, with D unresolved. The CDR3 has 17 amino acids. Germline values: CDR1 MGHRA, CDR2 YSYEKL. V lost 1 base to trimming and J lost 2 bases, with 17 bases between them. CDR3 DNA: TGCGCCAGCAGCCAAGCAGCGGGAGGACCTTGGAACTATGGCTACACCTTC. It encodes CASSQAAGGPWNYGYTF.

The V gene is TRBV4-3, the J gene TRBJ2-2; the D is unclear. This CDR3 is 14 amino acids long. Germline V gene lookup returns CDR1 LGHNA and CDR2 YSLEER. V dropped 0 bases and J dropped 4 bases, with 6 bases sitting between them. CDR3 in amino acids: CASSQEESTGELFF. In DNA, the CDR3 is TGCGCCAGCAGCCAAGAGGAGAGCACCGGGGAGCTGTTTTTT.

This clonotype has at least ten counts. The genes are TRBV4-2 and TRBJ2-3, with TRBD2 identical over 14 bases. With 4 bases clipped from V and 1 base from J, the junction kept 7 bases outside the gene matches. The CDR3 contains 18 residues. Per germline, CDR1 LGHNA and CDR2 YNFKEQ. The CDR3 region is CASSPTTSGGGGTDTQYF. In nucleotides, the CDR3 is TGTGCCAGCAGCCCAACGACTAGCGGGGGGGGCGGCACAGATACGCAGTATTTT.

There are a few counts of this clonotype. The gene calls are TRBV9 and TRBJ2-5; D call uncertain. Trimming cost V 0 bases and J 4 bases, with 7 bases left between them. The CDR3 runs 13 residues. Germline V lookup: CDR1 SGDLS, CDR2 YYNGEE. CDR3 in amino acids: CASSVDRAETQYF. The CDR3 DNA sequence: TGTGCCAGCAGCGTAGACCGGGCAGAGACCCAGTACTTC.